The rows below give T cell receptor beta chains drawn from one sample of a study of T cell changes during pregnancy in multiple sclerosis. Here immunoSEQ multiplex PCR was the method, and the copy in TCRdb shows in-frame clones only, minus some. The data show approximately 60,000 clones, roughly nine tenths seen once. This material consisted of peripheral blood, taken before pregnancy. Source of these receptors: a female donor with multiple sclerosis, enrolled in a pregnancy study. Both conserved end residues are part of each CDR3. Each record gives: J gene, V gene, D gene, clone size, CDR3 protein, CDR3 DNA. The D gene is left open where the match is weak. Rows give clone size only sometimes, using once, few, many, or a class for an expanded clone.

J gene: TRBJ1-2; V gene: TRBV15; D gene: .; clone size: .; CDR3 protein: CATSRDRGYYGYTF; CDR3 DNA: TGTGCCACCAGCAGAGATCGGGGGTACTATGGCTACACCTTC
J gene: TRBJ1-3; V gene: TRBV7-2; D gene: .; clone size: .; CDR3 protein: CASSFRSTGNTIYF; CDR3 DNA: TGTGCCAGCAGCTTCCGCAGTACCGGAAACACCATATATTTT
J gene: TRBJ2-7; V gene: TRBV6-5; D gene: TRBD1; clone size: .; CDR3 protein: CASSQGQVYEQYF; CDR3 DNA: TGTGCCAGCAGCCAAGGACAGGTCTACGAGCAGTACTTC
J gene: TRBJ2-1; V gene: TRBV19; D gene: TRBD2; clone size: once; CDR3 protein: CASAIAGGAGGSYNEQFF; CDR3 DNA: TGTGCCAGTGCGATAGCGGGGGGAGCCGGAGGCTCCTACAATGAGCAGTTCTTC
J gene: TRBJ1-2; V gene: TRBV5-5; D gene: TRBD1; clone size: .; CDR3 protein: CASSWGQVIEGPPTF; CDR3 DNA: TGTGCCAGCAGCTGGGGACAGGTAATAGAAGGGCCACCCACCTTC
J gene: TRBJ1-2; V gene: TRBV18; D gene: .; clone size: .; CDR3 protein: CASSPLDTDGYTF; CDR3 DNA: TGTGCCAGCTCACCACTAGACACCGATGGCTACACCTTC
J gene: TRBJ2-2; V gene: TRBV9; D gene: TRBD2; clone size: .; CDR3 protein: CASSMGLAGVRTGELFF; CDR3 DNA: TGTGCCAGCAGCATGGGACTAGCGGGGGTAAGGACCGGGGAGCTGTTTTTT
J gene: TRBJ1-1; V gene: TRBV6-5; D gene: TRBD1; clone size: .; CDR3 protein: CASSKSGTGNTEAFF; CDR3 DNA: TGTGCCAGCAGTAAGTCCGGGACAGGAAACACTGAAGCTTTCTTT
J gene: TRBJ2-1; V gene: TRBV19; D gene: .; clone size: .; CDR3 protein: CASNSGYNEQFF; CDR3 DNA: TGTGCCAGTAACTCGGGCTACAATGAGCAGTTCTTC
J gene: TRBJ2-7; V gene: TRBV5-4; D gene: .; clone size: .; CDR3 protein: CASSQNRGGSYEQYF; CDR3 DNA: TGTGCCAGCAGCCAAAACAGGGGAGGTTCCTACGAGCAGTACTTC
J gene: TRBJ1-4; V gene: TRBV4-2; D gene: .; clone size: .; CDR3 protein: CASSGGRGGEKLFF; CDR3 DNA: TGTGCCAGCAGCGGGGGCAGGGGCGGTGAAAAACTGTTTTTT
J gene: TRBJ2-1; V gene: TRBV4-2; D gene: .; clone size: .; CDR3 protein: CASSQKRGGQGNEQFF; CDR3 DNA: TGTGCCAGCAGCCAAAAGAGGGGGGGGCAGGGAAATGAGCAGTTCTTC
J gene: TRBJ1-1; V gene: TRBV7-2; D gene: .; clone size: .; CDR3 protein: CASSLDSYTEAFF; CDR3 DNA: TGTGCCAGCAGCCTTGACAGTTACACTGAAGCTTTCTTT
J gene: TRBJ1-2; V gene: TRBV19; D gene: .; clone size: .; CDR3 protein: CASSLTKQVPYGYTF; CDR3 DNA: TGTGCCAGTAGCCTTACTAAACAGGTCCCCTATGGCTACACCTTC
J gene: TRBJ1-5; V gene: TRBV19; D gene: TRBD1; clone size: .; CDR3 protein: CASSIWTGDQPQHF; CDR3 DNA: TGTGCCAGTAGTATCTGGACAGGGGACCAGCCCCAGCATTTT
J gene: TRBJ2-1; V gene: TRBV2; D gene: .; clone size: once; CDR3 protein: CASLGTSTYNEQFF; CDR3 DNA: TGTGCCAGCCTTGGTACCAGTACCTACAATGAGCAGTTCTTC
J gene: TRBJ2-1; V gene: TRBV25-1; D gene: TRBD1; clone size: .; CDR3 protein: CASSEGQGYNEQFF; CDR3 DNA: TGTGCCAGCAGTGAGGGACAGGGGTACAATGAGCAGTTCTTC
J gene: TRBJ2-7; V gene: TRBV18; D gene: TRBD1; clone size: .; CDR3 protein: CASSPLQGTGLVYEQYF; CDR3 DNA: TGTGCCAGCTCACCATTGCAGGGGACAGGGTTGGTCTACGAGCAGTACTTC
J gene: TRBJ2-3; V gene: TRBV27; D gene: TRBD2; clone size: once; CDR3 protein: CASRPREGGGRGTQYF; CDR3 DNA: TGTGCCAGCAGACCCAGGGAGGGCGGGGGGCGGGGTACGCAGTATTTT
J gene: TRBJ2-3; V gene: TRBV6-5; D gene: .; clone size: .; CDR3 protein: CASSYGERTSTDTQYF; CDR3 DNA: TGTGCCAGCAGTTATGGTGAGCGGACTAGCACAGATACGCAGTATTTT
J gene: TRBJ2-7; V gene: TRBV11-2; D gene: .; clone size: .; CDR3 protein: CASMQIPGYEQYF; CDR3 DNA: TGTGCCAGCATGCAGATACCGGGCTACGAGCAGTACTTC
J gene: TRBJ2-1; V gene: TRBV5-6; D gene: .; clone size: .; CDR3 protein: CASSYTLNEQFF; CDR3 DNA: TGTGCCAGCAGCTATACATTGAATGAGCAGTTCTTC
J gene: TRBJ1-4; V gene: TRBV19; D gene: .; clone size: .; CDR3 protein: CASSRGGGVNEKLFF; CDR3 DNA: TGTGCCAGTAGTAGGGGCGGCGGAGTTAATGAAAAACTGTTTTTT
J gene: TRBJ1-3; V gene: TRBV7-2; D gene: .; clone size: .; CDR3 protein: CASSLAGDSSGNTIYF; CDR3 DNA: TGTGCCAGCAGCTTAGCAGGAGATTCCTCTGGAAACACCATATATTTT
J gene: TRBJ2-1; V gene: TRBV7-8; D gene: TRBD2; clone size: .; CDR3 protein: CASSLPGGQFF; CDR3 DNA: TGTGCCAGCAGCTTACCGGGGGGTCAGTTCTTC